This TCR beta chain stems from a study of technical replicates of blood from a few donors. Unmatched junction bases numbered 8, after V lost 6 bases and J lost 5 bases. This CDR3 is built from 14 residues. CDR1 is MDHEN and CDR2 is SYDVKM in the germline V gene. Method: immunoSEQ multiplex PCR; TCRdb's copy keeps in-frame clones and lacks some. Seen here are tens of thousands of clones, over 90% observed once, and the top ten hold more than 0.2%. The sample comprised T cells isolated from PBMCs. This receptor was taken from a human donor in good health. The chain is built from TRBV28 and TRBJ2-5, with 8 bases fitting TRBD1. The DNA of the CDR3 is TGTGCCAGCAGCCAAAGGACAGGGCGCGAGACCCAGTACTTC. This codes for CASSQRTGRETQYF.